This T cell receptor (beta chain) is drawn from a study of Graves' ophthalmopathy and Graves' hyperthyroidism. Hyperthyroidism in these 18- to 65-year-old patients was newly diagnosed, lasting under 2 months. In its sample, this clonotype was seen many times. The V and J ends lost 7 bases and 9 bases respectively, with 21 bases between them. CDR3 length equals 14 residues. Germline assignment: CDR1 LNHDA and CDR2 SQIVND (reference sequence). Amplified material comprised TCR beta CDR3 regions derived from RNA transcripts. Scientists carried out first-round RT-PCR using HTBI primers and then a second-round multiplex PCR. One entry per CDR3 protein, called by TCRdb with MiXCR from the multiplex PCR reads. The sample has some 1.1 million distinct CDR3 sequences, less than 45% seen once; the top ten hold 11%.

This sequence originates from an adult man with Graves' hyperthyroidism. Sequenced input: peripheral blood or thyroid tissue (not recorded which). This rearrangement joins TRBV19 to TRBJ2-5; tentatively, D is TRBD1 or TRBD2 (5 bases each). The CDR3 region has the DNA TGTGCCAGTACCTGGGACCGGATGGTGCAGGCCCAGTACTTC. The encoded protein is CASTWDRMVQAQYF.